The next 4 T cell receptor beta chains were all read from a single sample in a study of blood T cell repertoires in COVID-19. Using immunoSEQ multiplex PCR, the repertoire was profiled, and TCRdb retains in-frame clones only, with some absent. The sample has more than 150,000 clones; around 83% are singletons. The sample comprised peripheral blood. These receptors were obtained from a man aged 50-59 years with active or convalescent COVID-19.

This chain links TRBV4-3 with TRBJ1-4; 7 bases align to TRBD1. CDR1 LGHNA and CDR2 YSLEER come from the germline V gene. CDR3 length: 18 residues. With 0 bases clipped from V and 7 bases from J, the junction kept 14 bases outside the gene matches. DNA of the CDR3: TGCGCCAGCAGCCAAGATTTCCGAACCTGGACAGGCCCTGAAAAACTGTTTTTT. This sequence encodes CASSQDFRTWTGPEKLFF.

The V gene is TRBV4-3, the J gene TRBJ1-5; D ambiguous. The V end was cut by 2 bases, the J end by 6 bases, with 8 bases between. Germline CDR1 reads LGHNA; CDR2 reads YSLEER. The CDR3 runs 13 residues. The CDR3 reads CASSQNRGQPQHF. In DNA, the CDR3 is TGCGCCAGCAGCCAAAACCGGGGTCAGCCCCAGCATTTT.

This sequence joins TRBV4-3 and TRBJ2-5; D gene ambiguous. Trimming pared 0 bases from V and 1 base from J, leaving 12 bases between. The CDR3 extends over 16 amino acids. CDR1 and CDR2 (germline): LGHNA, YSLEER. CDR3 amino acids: CASSQDVTSPQETQYF. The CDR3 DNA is TGCGCCAGCAGCCAAGACGTGACTTCACCCCAAGAGACCCAGTACTTC.

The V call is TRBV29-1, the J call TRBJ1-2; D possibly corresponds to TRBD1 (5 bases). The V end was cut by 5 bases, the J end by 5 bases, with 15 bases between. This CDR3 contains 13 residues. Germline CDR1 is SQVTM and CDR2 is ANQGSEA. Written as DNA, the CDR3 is TGCAGCGTTTGGGGGGAGGGGAAATATGGCTACACCTTC. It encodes CSVWGEGKYGYTF.